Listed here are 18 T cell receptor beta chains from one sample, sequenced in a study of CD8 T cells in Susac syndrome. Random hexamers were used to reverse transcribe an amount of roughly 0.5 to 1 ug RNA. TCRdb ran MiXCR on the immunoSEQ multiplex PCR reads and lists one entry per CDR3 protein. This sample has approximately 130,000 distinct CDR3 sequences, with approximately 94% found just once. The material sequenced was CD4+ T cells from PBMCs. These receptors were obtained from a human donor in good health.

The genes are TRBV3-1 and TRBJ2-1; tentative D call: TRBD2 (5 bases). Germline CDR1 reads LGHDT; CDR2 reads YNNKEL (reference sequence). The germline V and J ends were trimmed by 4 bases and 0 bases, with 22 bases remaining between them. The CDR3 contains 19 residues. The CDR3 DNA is TGTGCCAGCAGCCTGGGGAGATCAATAGTGTCCACCTCCTACAATGAGCAGTTCTTC. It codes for CASSLGRSIVSTSYNEQFF.

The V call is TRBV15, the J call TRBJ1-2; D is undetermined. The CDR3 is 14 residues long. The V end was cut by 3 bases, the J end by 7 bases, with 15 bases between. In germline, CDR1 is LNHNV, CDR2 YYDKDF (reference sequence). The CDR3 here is CATSSIRDSIGYTF. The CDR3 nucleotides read TGTGCCACCAGCAGCATCCGGGATTCCATTGGCTACACCTTC.

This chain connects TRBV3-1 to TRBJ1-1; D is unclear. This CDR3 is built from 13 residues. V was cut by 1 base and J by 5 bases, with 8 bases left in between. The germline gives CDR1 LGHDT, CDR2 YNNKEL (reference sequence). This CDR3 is CASSQVVGTEAFF. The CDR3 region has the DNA TGTGCCAGCAGCCAAGTAGTAGGGACTGAAGCTTTCTTT.

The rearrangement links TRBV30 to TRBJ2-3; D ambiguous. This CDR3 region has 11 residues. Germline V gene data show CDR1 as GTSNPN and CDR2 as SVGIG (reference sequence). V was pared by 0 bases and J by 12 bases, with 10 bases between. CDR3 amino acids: CAWSVGRFQYF. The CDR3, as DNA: TGTGCCTGGAGTGTAGGGCGTTTCCAGTATTTT.

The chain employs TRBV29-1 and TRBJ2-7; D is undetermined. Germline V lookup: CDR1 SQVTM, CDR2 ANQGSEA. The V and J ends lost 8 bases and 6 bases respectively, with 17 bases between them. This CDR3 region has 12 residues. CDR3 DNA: TGCAGCTTCACCGGGCCCCGAGGCGAGCAGTACTTC. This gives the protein CSFTGPRGEQYF.

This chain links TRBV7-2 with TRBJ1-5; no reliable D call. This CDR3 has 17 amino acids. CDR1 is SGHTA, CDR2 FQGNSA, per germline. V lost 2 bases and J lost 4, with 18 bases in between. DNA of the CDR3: TGTGCCAGCAGCTTAAACCGCGGGAGGGCGGCGAATCAGCCCCAGCATTTT. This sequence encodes CASSLNRGRAANQPQHF. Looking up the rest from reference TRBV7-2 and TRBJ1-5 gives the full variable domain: GAGVSQSPSNKVTEKGKDVELRCDPISGHTALYWYRQSLGQGLEFLIYFQGNSAPDKSGLPSDRFSAERTGGSVSTLTIQRTQQEDSAVYLCASSLNRGRAANQPQHFGDGTRLSIL.

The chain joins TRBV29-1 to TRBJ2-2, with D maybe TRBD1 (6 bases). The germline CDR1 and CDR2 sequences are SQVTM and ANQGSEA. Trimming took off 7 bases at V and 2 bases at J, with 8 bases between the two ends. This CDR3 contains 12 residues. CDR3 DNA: TGCAGCGCCGGGACAAACACCGGGGAGCTGTTTTTT. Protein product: CSAGTNTGELFF.

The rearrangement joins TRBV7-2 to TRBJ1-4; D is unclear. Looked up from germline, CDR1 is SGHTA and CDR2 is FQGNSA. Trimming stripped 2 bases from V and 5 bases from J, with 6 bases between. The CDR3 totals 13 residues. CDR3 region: CASSLIQNEKLFF. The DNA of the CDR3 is TGTGCCAGCAGCTTAATCCAGAATGAAAAACTGTTTTTT.

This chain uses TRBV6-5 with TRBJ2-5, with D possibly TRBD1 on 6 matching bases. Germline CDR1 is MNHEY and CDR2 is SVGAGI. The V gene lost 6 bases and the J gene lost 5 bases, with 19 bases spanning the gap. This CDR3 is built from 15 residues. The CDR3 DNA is TGTGCCAGCAGCCCCGAAAACAGGGCTCGGGAGACCCAGTACTTC. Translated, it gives CASSPENRARETQYF.

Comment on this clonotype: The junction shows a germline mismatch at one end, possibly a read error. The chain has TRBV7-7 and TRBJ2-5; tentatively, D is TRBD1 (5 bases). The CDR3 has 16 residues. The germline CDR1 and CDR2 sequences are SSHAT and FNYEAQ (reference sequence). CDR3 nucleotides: TGTGCTAGCAGCTTAGCCCCCGGGTCAGGGCAAGAGACCCAGTACTTC. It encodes CASSLAPGSGQETQYF.

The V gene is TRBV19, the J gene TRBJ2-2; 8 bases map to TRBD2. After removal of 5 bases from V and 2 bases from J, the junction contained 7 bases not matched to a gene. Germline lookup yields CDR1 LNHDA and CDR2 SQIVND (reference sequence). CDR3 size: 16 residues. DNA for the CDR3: TGTGCCAGTAGTTCTATAGCGGGGCCTAACACCGGGGAGCTGTTTTTT. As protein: CASSSIAGPNTGELFF.

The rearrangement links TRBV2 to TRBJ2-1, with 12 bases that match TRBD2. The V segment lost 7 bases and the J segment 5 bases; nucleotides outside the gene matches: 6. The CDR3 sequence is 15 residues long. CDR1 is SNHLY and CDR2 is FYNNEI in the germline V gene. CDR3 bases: TGTGCCAGCACCCGACTAGCGGGAGTTAACAATGAGCAGTTCTTC. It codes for CASTRLAGVNNEQFF.

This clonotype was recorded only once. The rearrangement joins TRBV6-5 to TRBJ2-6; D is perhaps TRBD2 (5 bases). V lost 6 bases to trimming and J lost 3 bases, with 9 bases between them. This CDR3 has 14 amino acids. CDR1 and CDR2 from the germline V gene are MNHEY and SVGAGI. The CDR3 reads CASRGGGGANVLTF. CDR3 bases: TGTGCCAGCAGGGGTGGAGGTGGGGCCAACGTCCTGACTTTC.

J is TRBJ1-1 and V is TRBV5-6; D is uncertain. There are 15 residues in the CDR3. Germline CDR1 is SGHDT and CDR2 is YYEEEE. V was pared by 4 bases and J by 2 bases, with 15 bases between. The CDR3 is CASSPDAAGNTEAFF. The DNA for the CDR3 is TGTGCCAGCAGCCCCGATGCCGCGGGAAACACTGAAGCTTTCTTT.

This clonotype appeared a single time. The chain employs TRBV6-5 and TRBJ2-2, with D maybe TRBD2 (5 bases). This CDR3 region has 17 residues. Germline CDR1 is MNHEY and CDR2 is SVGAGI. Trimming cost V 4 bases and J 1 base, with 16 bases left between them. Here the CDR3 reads CASSWMDFAVNTGELFF. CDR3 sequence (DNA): TGTGCCAGCAGTTGGATGGACTTCGCCGTGAACACCGGGGAGCTGTTTTTT.

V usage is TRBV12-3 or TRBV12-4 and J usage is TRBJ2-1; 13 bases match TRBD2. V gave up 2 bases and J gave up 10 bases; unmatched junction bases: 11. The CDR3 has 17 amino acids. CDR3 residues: CASSLSPTSGRAGEQFF. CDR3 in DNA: TGTGCCAGCAGTTTAAGTCCCACTAGCGGGAGGGCCGGGGAGCAGTTCTTC.

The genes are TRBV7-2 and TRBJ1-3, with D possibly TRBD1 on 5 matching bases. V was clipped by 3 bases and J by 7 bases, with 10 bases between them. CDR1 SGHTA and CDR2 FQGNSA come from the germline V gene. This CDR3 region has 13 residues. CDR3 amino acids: CASSLDTDNTIYF. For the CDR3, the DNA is TGTGCCAGCAGCTTGGACACGGATAACACCATATATTTT.

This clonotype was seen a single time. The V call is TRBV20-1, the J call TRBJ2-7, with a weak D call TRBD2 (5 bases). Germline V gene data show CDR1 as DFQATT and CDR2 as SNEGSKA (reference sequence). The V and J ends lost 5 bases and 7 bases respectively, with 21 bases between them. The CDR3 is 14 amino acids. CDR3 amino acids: CSAQALAFSLEQYF. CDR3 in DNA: TGCAGTGCTCAGGCCCTAGCTTTCTCTCTTGAGCAGTACTTC.